This T cell receptor (beta chain) was identified during a study of OX40 agonist ivuxolimab in advanced cancers. The overall study: The diagnoses of dose-escalation patients were hepatocellular carcinoma, melanoma, renal cell or head and neck cancer. Participants could have had prior anti-PD-1, anti-PD-L1 or anti-CTLA-4 therapy, and around 40% had some. The study, taken as a whole, reports: Specificity for antigen went undetermined in the expanded peripheral T cells.

Repertoires were generated with immunoSEQ multiplex PCR, while TCRdb's copy carries only in-frame clones and drops some. The repertoire has roughly 40,000 clones, under 95% of them found once; the top ten carry roughly 15%. The V end lost 6 bases, the J end lost 5 bases, and 18 bases lay between the germline ends. This CDR3 region has 15 residues. CDR1 and CDR2 from the germline V gene are LNHDA and SQIVND (reference sequence). Concerning this clone: Its specificity is not known.

This TCR came from an adult with an advanced solid tumor such as melanoma, head and neck, liver or kidney cancer. The sequences come from CD4+ or CD8+ T cells sorted from blood, collected in a trial of the OX40 agonist ivuxolimab. The chain links TRBV19 to TRBJ2-3; a weak D match, TRBD2 (6 bases). The CDR3 DNA sequence: TGTGCCAGTAGCATGGACTACCTAACGGTAGATACGCAGTATTTT. Translated, it gives CASSMDYLTVDTQYF.